The rows below give T cell receptor beta chains drawn from one sample of a study of shared T cell receptors in the human thymus. Sequencing was performed with immunoSEQ multiplex PCR; in TCRdb, only in-frame clones are kept and a portion is missing. The data contain approximately 760,000 clones, 70% to 90% of them singletons. This sample also belongs to another study, concerning human thymus T cells.

Material: thymocytes. These receptor sequences come from a girl less than two years old with a congenital heart defect. CDR3s leave out the opening cysteine and the closing phenylalanine or tryptophan.

j_gene: TRBJ2-3; v_gene: TRBV7-3; CDR3aa: ASSPTGWGTDTQY
j_gene: TRBJ2-5; v_gene: TRBV2; CDR3aa: ASAGGSQETQY
j_gene: TRBJ2-3; v_gene: TRBV11-2; CDR3aa: ASSLYRRGPTDTQY
j_gene: TRBJ2-1; v_gene: TRBV7-2; CDR3aa: ASSLEVPPKQF
j_gene: TRBJ1-1; v_gene: TRBV19; CDR3aa: ASSLHRETNTEAF
j_gene: TRBJ2-7; v_gene: TRBV5-1; CDR3aa: ASSPTRSGGGSYEQY
j_gene: TRBJ1-1; v_gene: TRBV6-1; CDR3aa: ASSEAGGQGSEAF
j_gene: TRBJ2-3; v_gene: TRBV7-9; CDR3aa: ASSPPGWSTDTQY
j_gene: TRBJ2-1; v_gene: TRBV15; CDR3aa: ATSRTTSGGPSYNEQF
j_gene: TRBJ2-7; v_gene: TRBV13; CDR3aa: ASTHIGQGTYEQY
j_gene: TRBJ1-1; v_gene: TRBV4-3; CDR3aa: ASSDEGAPNTEAF
j_gene: TRBJ1-1; v_gene: TRBV12-5; CDR3aa: ASGLDPPPGTEAF
j_gene: TRBJ2-7; v_gene: TRBV2; CDR3aa: ASSEGGETYEQY
j_gene: TRBJ2-3; v_gene: TRBV19; CDR3aa: ASSIARTSWMKDTQY
j_gene: TRBJ2-2; v_gene: TRBV7-9; CDR3aa: ASRVRGKDTGELF
j_gene: TRBJ1-5; v_gene: TRBV18; CDR3aa: ASSPTGGIGNQPQH
j_gene: TRBJ1-1; v_gene: TRBV6-5; CDR3aa: ASSYSIGTEAF
j_gene: TRBJ1-1; v_gene: TRBV29-1; CDR3aa: SAKGDRENTEAF
j_gene: TRBJ2-1; v_gene: TRBV18; CDR3aa: ASSERGAGLYNEQF
j_gene: TRBJ1-2; v_gene: TRBV21-1; CDR3aa: ASSDRDGYT
j_gene: TRBJ1-2; v_gene: TRBV18; CDR3aa: ASSPDSKTGKELRYGYT
j_gene: TRBJ1-2; v_gene: TRBV10-2; CDR3aa: ASSEGREYT
j_gene: TRBJ1-6; v_gene: TRBV30; CDR3aa: AWSVRTGSPLH
j_gene: TRBJ1-2; v_gene: TRBV28; CDR3aa: ASSLRGYYGYT
j_gene: TRBJ1-1; v_gene: TRBV6-1; CDR3aa: ASSEAGAEAF
j_gene: TRBJ2-7; v_gene: TRBV14; CDR3aa: ASSQVGGGRVEQY
j_gene: TRBJ2-1; v_gene: TRBV7-2; CDR3aa: ASSLTLAGPYNEQF
j_gene: TRBJ2-3; v_gene: TRBV7-9; CDR3aa: ASSLPGDTDTQY
j_gene: TRBJ1-2; v_gene: TRBV5-6; CDR3aa: ASSLVVKYRGANYGYT
j_gene: TRBJ1-2; v_gene: TRBV13; CDR3aa: ASNPGDYGYT
j_gene: TRBJ1-5; v_gene: TRBV19; CDR3aa: ASSPSDQPQH
j_gene: TRBJ1-5; v_gene: TRBV4-1; CDR3aa: ASSQDSPGQGSQPQH
j_gene: TRBJ2-5; v_gene: TRBV11-1; CDR3aa: ASSAGTVQQETQY
j_gene: TRBJ1-2; v_gene: TRBV15; CDR3aa: ATSRDRTGVSFNYGYT
j_gene: TRBJ2-7; v_gene: TRBV5-1; CDR3aa: ASSLTTGIAYEQY
j_gene: TRBJ1-1; v_gene: TRBV28; CDR3aa: ASSPPDRGEAF
j_gene: TRBJ1-1; v_gene: TRBV11-2; CDR3aa: ASSMVRDTEAF
j_gene: TRBJ2-7; v_gene: TRBV7-9; CDR3aa: ASSLEPTSLYEQY
j_gene: TRBJ2-7; v_gene: TRBV4-3; CDR3aa: ASSLYPGTGVHEQY
j_gene: TRBJ1-2; v_gene: TRBV29-1; CDR3aa: SVEGVVEIRT
j_gene: TRBJ2-7; v_gene: TRBV28; CDR3aa: ASKYTGGFYEQY
j_gene: TRBJ1-1; v_gene: TRBV7-2; CDR3aa: ASSLVDRAVGTEAF
j_gene: TRBJ1-1; v_gene: TRBV10-2; CDR3aa: ASRGLGTEAF
j_gene: TRBJ1-1; v_gene: TRBV4-1; CDR3aa: ASSQDGLFYTEAF
j_gene: TRBJ1-6; v_gene: TRBV19; CDR3aa: ASSGGQGFYNSPLH
j_gene: TRBJ1-2; v_gene: TRBV18; CDR3aa: ASSPDDRAPFYGYT
j_gene: TRBJ2-2; v_gene: TRBV7-9; CDR3aa: ASSSTQIQGVANTGELF
j_gene: TRBJ1-6; v_gene: TRBV7-9; CDR3aa: ASSHPDRAIDSPLH
j_gene: TRBJ2-5; v_gene: TRBV4-1; CDR3aa: ASSQDLAGELRETQY
j_gene: TRBJ2-7; v_gene: TRBV7-9; CDR3aa: ASSLAVSGGQYEQY